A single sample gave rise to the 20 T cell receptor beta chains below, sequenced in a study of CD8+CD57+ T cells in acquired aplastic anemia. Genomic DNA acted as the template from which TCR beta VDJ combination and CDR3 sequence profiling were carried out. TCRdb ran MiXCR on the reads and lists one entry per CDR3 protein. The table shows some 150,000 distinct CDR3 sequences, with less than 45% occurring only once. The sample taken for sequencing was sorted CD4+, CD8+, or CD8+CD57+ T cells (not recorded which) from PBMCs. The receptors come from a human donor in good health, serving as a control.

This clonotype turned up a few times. DNA of the CDR3: TGTGCCAGCAGCTTGGTATGCTTTTGGGCCCCAGGACAGCCCCAGCATTTT. It encodes CASSLVCFWAPGQPQHF. This chain links TRBV5-6 with TRBJ1-5; the D is unclear. The CDR3 contains 17 residues. Germline V gene data show CDR1 as SGHDT and CDR2 as YYEEEE. V lost 0 bases and J 7 bases, leaving 20 bases between the germline ends. The full variable domain, rest sourced from reference TRBV5-6 and TRBJ1-5, is DAGVTQSPTHLIKTRGQQVTLRCSPKSGHDTVSWYQQALGQGPQFIFQYYEEEERQRGNFPDRFSGHQFPNYSSELNVNALLLGDSALYLCASSLVCFWAPGQPQHFGDGTRLSIL.

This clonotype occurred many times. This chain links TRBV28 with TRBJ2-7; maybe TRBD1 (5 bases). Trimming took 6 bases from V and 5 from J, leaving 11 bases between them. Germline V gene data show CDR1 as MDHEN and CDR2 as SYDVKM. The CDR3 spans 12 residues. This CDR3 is CASRSNRNEQYF. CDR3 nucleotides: TGTGCCAGCAGATCGAACAGGAACGAGCAGTACTTC.

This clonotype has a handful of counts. In DNA, the CDR3 is TGTGCTAGTGGGGGGGACACCCACACCGGGGAGCTGTTTTTT. As protein: CASGGDTHTGELFF. The chain carries TRBV12-5 and TRBJ2-2; maybe TRBD1 (6 bases). The CDR3 loop spans 14 amino acids. The germline gives CDR1 LGHNT, CDR2 FRNRAP. Trimming took 6 bases from V and 3 from J, leaving 11 bases between them.

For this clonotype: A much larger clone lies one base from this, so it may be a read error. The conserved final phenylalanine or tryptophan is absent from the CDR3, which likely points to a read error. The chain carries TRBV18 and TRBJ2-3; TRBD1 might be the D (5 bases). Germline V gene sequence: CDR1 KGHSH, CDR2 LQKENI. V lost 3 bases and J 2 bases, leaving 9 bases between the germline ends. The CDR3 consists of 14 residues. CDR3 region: CASSPDSDTDTQYL. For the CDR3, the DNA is TGTGCCAGCTCACCCGACAGCGACACAGATACGCAGTATCTT.

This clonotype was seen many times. The CDR3 DNA follows: TGTGCCATCAGTGCGCGGGGGAAGTCCTACGAGCAGTACTTC. Protein sequence: CAISARGKSYEQYF. The chain recombines TRBV10-3 with TRBJ2-7; 7 bases map to TRBD2. This CDR3 has 14 residues. The germline V gene encodes CDR1 ENHRY and CDR2 SYGVKD. Germline trimming cut 4 bases from V and 1 base from J; bases unmatched to any gene: 4.

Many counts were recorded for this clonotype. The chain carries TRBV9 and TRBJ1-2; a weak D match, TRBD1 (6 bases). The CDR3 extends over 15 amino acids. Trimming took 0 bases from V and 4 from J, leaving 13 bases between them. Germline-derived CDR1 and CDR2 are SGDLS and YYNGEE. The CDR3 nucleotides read TGTGCCAGCAGCGTAGCTACAGGGAACCCCTATGGCTACACCTTC. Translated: CASSVATGNPYGYTF.

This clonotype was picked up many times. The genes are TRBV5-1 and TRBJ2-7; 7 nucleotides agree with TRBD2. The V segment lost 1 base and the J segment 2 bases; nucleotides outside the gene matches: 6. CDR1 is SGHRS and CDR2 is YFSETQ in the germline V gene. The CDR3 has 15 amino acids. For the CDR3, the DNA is TGCGCCAGCAGCTTGTTGGGGGAGGGAACCTACGAGCAGTACTTC. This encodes CASSLLGEGTYEQYF. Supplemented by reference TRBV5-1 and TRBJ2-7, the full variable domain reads KAGVTQTPRYLIKTRGQQVTLSCSPISGHRSVSWYQQTPGQGLQFLFEYFSETQRNKGNFPGRFSGRQFSNSRSEMNVSTLELGDSALYLCASSLLGEGTYEQYFGPGTRLTVT.

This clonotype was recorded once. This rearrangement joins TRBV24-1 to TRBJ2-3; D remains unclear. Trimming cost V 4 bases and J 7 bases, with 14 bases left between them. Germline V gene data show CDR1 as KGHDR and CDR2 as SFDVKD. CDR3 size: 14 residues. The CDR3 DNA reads TGTGCCACCAGTGACTCCGGTCGTTCAAATACGCAGTATTTT. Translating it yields CATSDSGRSNTQYF.

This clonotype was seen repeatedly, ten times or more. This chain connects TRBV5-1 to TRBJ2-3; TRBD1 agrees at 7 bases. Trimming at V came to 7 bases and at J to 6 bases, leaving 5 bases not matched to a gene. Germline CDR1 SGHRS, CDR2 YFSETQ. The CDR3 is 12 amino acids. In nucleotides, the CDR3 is TGCGCCAGCGGACAACAGGGGGATACGCAGTATTTT. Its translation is CASGQQGDTQYF.

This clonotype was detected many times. DNA for the CDR3: TGTGCCAGCAGCAAAGGTAGGGGGCTATACAATGAGCAGTTCTTC. Residues: CASSKGRGLYNEQFF. V is TRBV9 and J is TRBJ2-1, with 7 bases identical to TRBD1. In germline, CDR1 is SGDLS, CDR2 YYNGEE. The CDR3 spans 15 residues. Losses at the gene ends were 4 bases for V and 4 bases for J; bases not matched to a gene: 8.

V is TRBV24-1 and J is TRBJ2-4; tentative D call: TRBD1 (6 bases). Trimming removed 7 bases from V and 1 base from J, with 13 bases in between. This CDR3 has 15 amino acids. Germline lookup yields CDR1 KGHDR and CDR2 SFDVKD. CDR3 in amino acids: CATRQGQLAKNIQYF. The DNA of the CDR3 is TGTGCCACCAGACAGGGTCAATTGGCCAAAAACATTCAGTACTTC.

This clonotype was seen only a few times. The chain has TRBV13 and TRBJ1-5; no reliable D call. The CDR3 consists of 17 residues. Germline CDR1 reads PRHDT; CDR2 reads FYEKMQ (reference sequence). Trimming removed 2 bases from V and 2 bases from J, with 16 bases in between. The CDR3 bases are TGTGCCAGCAGCTTAAATGGGTCGTGGACCGGCAATCAGCCCCAGCATTTT. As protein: CASSLNGSWTGNQPQHF.

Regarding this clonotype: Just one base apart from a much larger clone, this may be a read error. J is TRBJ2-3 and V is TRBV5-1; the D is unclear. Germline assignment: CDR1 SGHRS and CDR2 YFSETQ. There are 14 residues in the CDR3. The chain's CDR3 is CARSWTTSTDTQYF. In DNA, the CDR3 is TGCGCCCGCAGCTGGACCACTAGCACAGATACGCAGTATTTT.

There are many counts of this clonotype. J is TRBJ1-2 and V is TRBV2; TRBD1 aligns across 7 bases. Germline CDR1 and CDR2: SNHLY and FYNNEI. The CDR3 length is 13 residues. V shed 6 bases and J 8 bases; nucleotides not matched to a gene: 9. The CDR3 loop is CASRGLTGAGYTF. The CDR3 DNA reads TGTGCCAGCAGGGGACTTACAGGGGCCGGCTACACCTTC.

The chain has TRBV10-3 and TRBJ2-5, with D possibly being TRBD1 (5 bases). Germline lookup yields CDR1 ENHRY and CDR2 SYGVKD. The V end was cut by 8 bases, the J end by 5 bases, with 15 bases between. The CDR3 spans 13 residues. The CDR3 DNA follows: TGTGCCATCCGCACGACTGCAGGGGAGACCCAGTACTTC. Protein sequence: CAIRTTAGETQYF.

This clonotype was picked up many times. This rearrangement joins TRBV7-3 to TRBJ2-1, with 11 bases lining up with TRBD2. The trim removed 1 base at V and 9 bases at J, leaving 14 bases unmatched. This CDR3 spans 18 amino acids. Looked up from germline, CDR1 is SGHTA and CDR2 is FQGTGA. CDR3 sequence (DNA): TGTGCCAGCAGCTTAAGAGTCGGGACTAGCGGCGGAGGGGGTGAGCAGTTCTTC. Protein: CASSLRVGTSGGGGEQFF.

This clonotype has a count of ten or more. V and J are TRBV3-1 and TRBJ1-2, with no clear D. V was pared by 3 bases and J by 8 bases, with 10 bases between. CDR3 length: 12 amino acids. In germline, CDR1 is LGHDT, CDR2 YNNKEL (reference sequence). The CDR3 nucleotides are TGTGCCAGCAGCCAGGAGGGTAGCGGCTACACCTTC. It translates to CASSQEGSGYTF.

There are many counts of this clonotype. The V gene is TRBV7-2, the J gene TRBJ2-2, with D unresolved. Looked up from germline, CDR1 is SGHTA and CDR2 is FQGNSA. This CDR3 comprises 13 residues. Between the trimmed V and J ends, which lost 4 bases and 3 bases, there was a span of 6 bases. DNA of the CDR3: TGTGCCAGCAGCTCGGTTTACACCGGGGAGCTGTTTTTT. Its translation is CASSSVYTGELFF.

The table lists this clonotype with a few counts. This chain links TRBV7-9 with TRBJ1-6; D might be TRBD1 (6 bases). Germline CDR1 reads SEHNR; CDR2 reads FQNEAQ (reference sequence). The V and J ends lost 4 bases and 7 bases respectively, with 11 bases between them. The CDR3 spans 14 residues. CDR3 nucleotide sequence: TGTGCCAGCAGCTACGGACAGAACAATTCACCCCTCCACTTT. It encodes CASSYGQNNSPLHF.

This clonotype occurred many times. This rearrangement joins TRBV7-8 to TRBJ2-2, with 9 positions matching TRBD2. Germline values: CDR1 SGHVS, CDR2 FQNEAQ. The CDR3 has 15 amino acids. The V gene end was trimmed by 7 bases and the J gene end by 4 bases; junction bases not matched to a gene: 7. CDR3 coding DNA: TGTGCCAGCATAGGCAGCGGGAGGTCCACCGGGGAGCTGTTTTTT. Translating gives CASIGSGRSTGELFF.